This T cell receptor beta chain is from a study of T cells after yellow fever vaccination. This clonotype was observed a few times. TCRdb called the 5' RACE reads again in MiXCR, with one record for every CDR3 protein. The table records about 580,000 distinct CDR3 sequences, approximately 16% of them present only once. The sequencing here drew on PBMCs, taken 5 days after the first yellow fever vaccination. The TCR sequence derives from a man younger than 35 who received the YFV17D yellow fever vaccine.

CDR3 DNA sequence: TGTGCCAGCAGCTTAGATCGGGCAGGGGGTCCCGAGACCCAGTACTTC. Protein: CASSLDRAGGPETQYF. The genes are TRBV11-2 and TRBJ2-5, with TRBD1 identical over 7 bases. CDR3 length: 16 amino acids. In germline, CDR1 is SGHAT, CDR2 FQNNGV. J gave up 5 bases and V 0 bases, and 9 bases lay outside the gene matches.